Below, 18 T cell receptor beta chains from the same sample are listed, as sequenced in a study of neurological immune-mediated disorders. TCRdb independently ran MiXCR on the 5' RACE reads; one entry per CDR3 protein. This table holds some 120,000 distinct CDR3 sequences, roughly 3.1% found once. The sample consisted of PBMCs. The source of these receptors is a woman younger than 45 with multiple sclerosis.

This clonotype appeared many times. J is TRBJ2-5 and V is TRBV29-1; 7 positions match TRBD2. Germline V gene sequence: CDR1 SQVTM, CDR2 ANQGSEA. Losses at the gene ends were 7 bases for V and 4 bases for J; bases not matched to a gene: 6. CDR3 length: 12 residues. The CDR3 bases are TGCAGCGCCGACTCGGGGGGAGAGACCCAGTACTTC. It translates to CSADSGGETQYF.

This clonotype was counted at least ten times. The CDR3 loop is CSAERTGRNYGYTF. For the CDR3, the DNA is TGCAGTGCTGAAAGGACAGGACGAAACTATGGCTACACCTTC. The V gene is TRBV20-1, the J gene TRBJ1-2; TRBD1 aligns across 7 bases. This CDR3 is built from 14 residues. Germline assignment: CDR1 DFQATT and CDR2 SNEGSKA (reference sequence). V trimming: 5 bases; J trimming: 2 bases; junction bases outside the gene matches: 8.

This clonotype was counted ten times or more. The chain carries TRBV7-7 and TRBJ2-1, with D possibly TRBD1 on 6 matching bases. CDR1 SSHAT and CDR2 FNYEAQ come from the germline V gene (reference sequence). V dropped 4 bases and J dropped 12 bases, with 16 bases sitting between them. The CDR3 contains 13 residues. The CDR3 region has the DNA TGTGCCAGCAGCTCCCAACCGGGACAAGGGCAGTTCTTC. Protein sequence: CASSSQPGQGQFF.

This clonotype was found many times. The rearrangement joins TRBV3-1 to TRBJ2-7; D is unresolved. Germline loops: CDR1 LGHDT, CDR2 YNNKEL (reference sequence). V dropped 4 bases and J dropped 6 bases, with 13 bases sitting between them. The CDR3 length is 13 residues. The CDR3 sequence: CASSRTRFVEQYF. Written as DNA, the CDR3 is TGTGCCAGCAGCCGGACCCGGTTTGTCGAGCAGTACTTC.

This clonotype was counted ten times or more. V usage is TRBV15 and J usage is TRBJ1-1, with D maybe TRBD1 (5 bases). CDR1 and CDR2 (germline): LNHNV, YYDKDF (reference sequence). This CDR3 is 15 amino acids long. V gave up 1 base and J gave up 1 base, with 10 bases separating them. This CDR3 is CATSRAQGRNTEAFF. The DNA for the CDR3 is TGTGCCACCAGCAGAGCCCAGGGAAGGAACACTGAAGCTTTCTTT.

This clonotype showed up many times. V usage is TRBV5-1 and J usage is TRBJ2-1, with D maybe TRBD2 (6 bases). Trimming pared 1 base from V and 2 bases from J, leaving 10 bases between. The CDR3 runs 15 residues. Germline V gene lookup returns CDR1 SGHRS and CDR2 YFSETQ. CDR3 region: CASSLRRETYNEQFF. As DNA, the CDR3 is TGCGCCAGCAGCTTGAGACGGGAGACCTACAATGAGCAGTTCTTC.

This clonotype was counted ten times or more. One end of the junction varies from germline; a read error may be responsible. V usage is TRBV12-3 or TRBV12-4 and J usage is TRBJ2-7; a possible D gene is TRBD2 (6 bases). The CDR3 is 13 amino acids. The CDR3 sequence: CASSLSGSYEQYF. CDR3 nucleotides: TGCGCCAGCAGCTTATCCGGGAGCTACGAGCAGTACTTC.

This clonotype was counted ten times or more. The V and J genes are TRBV29-1 and TRBJ1-1, with 7 bases identical to TRBD1. V lost 7 bases and J lost 0; bases outside the gene matches: 5. Germline-derived CDR1 and CDR2 are SQVTM and ANQGSEA. This CDR3 is built from 13 residues. This chain's CDR3 is CSAAGGLNTEAFF. CDR3 nucleotides: TGCAGCGCAGCAGGGGGACTGAACACTGAAGCTTTCTTT.

This clonotype was found many times. The chain combines TRBV6-6 with TRBJ2-7; D uncertain. V gave up 2 bases and J gave up 1 base, with 9 bases separating them. Germline V gene sequence: CDR1 MNHNY, CDR2 SVGAGI (reference sequence). This CDR3 is 14 amino acids long. The CDR3 region has the DNA TGTGCCAGCAGTTACCCCTCCCGGTCCTACGAGCAGTACTTC. It specifies CASSYPSRSYEQYF.

This clonotype was counted at least ten times. This chain links TRBV5-1 with TRBJ2-2; D is perhaps TRBD2 (7 bases). CDR3 length: 18 residues. Germline V gives CDR1 SGHRS, CDR2 YFSETQ. V shed 4 bases and J shed 5 bases, with 24 bases lying between them. CDR3 loop: CASSPRPKGGGSTGELFF. The CDR3 bases are TGCGCCAGCAGCCCGAGACCGAAGGGAGGGGGTAGTACCGGGGAGCTGTTTTTT.

Many counts were recorded for this clonotype. The chain recombines TRBV7-8 with TRBJ1-5; 11 bases agree with TRBD1. Germline CDR1 reads SGHVS; CDR2 reads FQNEAQ. The CDR3 covers 15 residues. J lost 3 bases, V lost 5 bases, and 3 bases had no gene match. As DNA, the CDR3 is TGTGCCAGCAGCCTAGGACAGGGGGCCAATCAGCCCCAGCATTTT. This codes for CASSLGQGANQPQHF. The full variable domain, rest sourced from reference TRBV7-8 and TRBJ1-5, is GAGVSQSPRYKVAKRGQDVALRCDPISGHVSLFWYQQALGQGPEFLTYFQNEAQLDKSGLPSDRFFAERPEGSVSTLKIQRTQQEDSAVYLCASSLGQGANQPQHFGDGTRLSIL.

This clonotype has at least ten counts. In nucleotides, the CDR3 is TGTGCCAGCTACGGTCCGGGAGCTTTCTTT. Translating it yields CASYGPGAFF. This chain connects TRBV19 to TRBJ1-1; D is undetermined. V lost 9 bases to trimming and J lost 10 bases, with 12 bases between them. Germline loops: CDR1 LNHDA, CDR2 SQIVND (reference sequence). The CDR3 is made up of 10 amino acids.

This clonotype was recorded many times. The gene calls are TRBV5-6 and TRBJ1-5, with no clear D. Between the trimmed V and J ends, which lost 3 bases and 0 bases, there was a span of 4 bases. CDR1 is SGHDT and CDR2 is YYEEEE in the germline V gene. CDR3 length: 13 amino acids. The DNA of the CDR3 is TGTGCCAGCAGCTCGTATAGCAATCAGCCCCAGCATTTT. Amino acid sequence: CASSSYSNQPQHF.

There are many counts of this clonotype. This rearrangement joins TRBV7-2 to TRBJ2-1; 9 positions match TRBD2. V lost 5 bases to trimming and J lost 0 bases; unmatched junction nucleotides: 14. The germline V gene encodes CDR1 SGHTA and CDR2 FQGNSA. This CDR3 spans 19 amino acids. The CDR3: CASSIQLAGIRSSYNEQFF. As DNA, the CDR3 is TGTGCCAGCAGCATCCAACTAGCGGGTATACGTAGCTCCTACAATGAGCAGTTCTTC.

This clonotype has at least ten counts. The rearrangement uses TRBV25-1 and TRBJ1-2; D not resolved. Deletions cut 2 bases from V and 9 bases from J, with 10 bases between. The CDR3 covers 12 residues. Germline CDR1 reads MGHDK; CDR2 reads SYGVNS. Here the CDR3 DNA reads TGTGCCAGCAGTGAAGAGGGTGTCCGCTACACCTTC. Translated: CASSEEGVRYTF.

The sample holds many counts of this clonotype. A junction end diverges from the germline sequence, so it may reflect a read error. The chain links TRBV5-1 to TRBJ2-1; D remains unclear. CDR3 size: 11 residues. The V gene's germline CDR1 is SGHRS and CDR2 YFSETQ. The CDR3 coding sequence is TGTGCCAGCAGCTTAGACAATGAGCAGTTCTTC. It translates to CASSLDNEQFF.

The table lists this clonotype with many counts. The rearrangement joins TRBV20-1 to TRBJ2-7; D is unresolved. The CDR3 is 12 residues long. Germline loops: CDR1 DFQATT, CDR2 SNEGSKA (reference sequence). Between the trimmed V and J ends, which lost 3 bases and 3 bases, there was a span of 9 bases. The CDR3 sequence: CSASRVGYEQYF. The CDR3, as DNA: TGCAGTGCTAGTCGGGTCGGCTACGAGCAGTACTTC.

Comment on this clonotype: The CDR3 ends on some other residue instead of the conserved phenylalanine or tryptophan, so this is likely a read error. The chain combines TRBV5-1 with TRBJ2-7, with TRBD1 matching over 9 bases. The length of the CDR3 is 14 residues. The trim removed 0 bases at V and 6 bases at J, leaving 4 bases unmatched. Per the germline V gene, CDR1 is SGHRS and CDR2 is YFSETQ. The CDR3 reads CASSLEQGASEQYN. The DNA of the CDR3 is TGCGCCAGCAGCTTGGAACAGGGGGCAAGCGAGCAGTACAAC.